This record concerns one T cell receptor (beta chain) sequence. No antigen is known for it. The data were obtained in a study of beta chain features in type 1 diabetes. The CDR3 has 18 amino acids. V shed 1 base, J shed 0 bases, and the junction held 9 bases outside the gene matches. Germline assignment: CDR1 LGHNA and CDR2 YNFKEQ. Findings and caveats of the study: The question left open here concerned HLA type influencing TCRB rearrangement.

Every bit of the isolated RNA underwent reverse transcription, so sequencing read expressed TCRB transcripts. The table came from immunoSEQ multiplex PCR; TCRdb's copy has only in-frame clones and leaves some out. The sample contains around 140,000 clones, more than 9% of which appear only once. Specimen: naive CD4+ T cells from blood. The clonotype originates from a man aged 18 to 29 in good health. V and J are TRBV4-2 and TRBJ1-2; 9 nucleotides line up with TRBD1. CDR3 nucleotide sequence: TGTGCCAGCAGCCAAGCCCGGGACAGGGTCAGTGCTAACTATGGCTACACCTTC. Translated: CASSQARDRVSANYGYTF.